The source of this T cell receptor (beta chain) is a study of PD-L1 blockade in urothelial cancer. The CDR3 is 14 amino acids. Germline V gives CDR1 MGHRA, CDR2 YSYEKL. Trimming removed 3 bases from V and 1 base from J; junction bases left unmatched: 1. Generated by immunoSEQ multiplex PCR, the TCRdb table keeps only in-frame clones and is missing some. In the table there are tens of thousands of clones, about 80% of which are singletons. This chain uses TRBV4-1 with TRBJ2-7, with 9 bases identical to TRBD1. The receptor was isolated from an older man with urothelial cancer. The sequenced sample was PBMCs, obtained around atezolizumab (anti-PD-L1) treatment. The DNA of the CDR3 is TGCGCCAGCAGCCAGGGACAGGGTTCCTACGAGCAGTACTTC. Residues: CASSQGQGSYEQYF.